Listed below are T cell receptor beta chains from one sample, sequenced in a study of blood T cell repertoires in COVID-19. Repertoires were generated with immunoSEQ multiplex PCR, while TCRdb's copy carries only in-frame clones and drops some. In the table there are about 250,000 clones, approximately 90% of which are singletons. Material for sequencing was peripheral blood. Every receptor here comes from a young woman with COVID-19, enrolled during active disease. Both conserved end residues are part of each CDR3. D genes are given only for firm matches. Only part of the rows carry a size: once, few, many, or a class if the clone is expanded.

TRBJ2-4	TRBV15	TRBD1	NA	CATSRANTGDIAKNIQYF	TGTGCCACCAGCAGAGCGAACACAGGGGATATAGCCAAAAACATTCAGTACTTC
TRBJ1-6	TRBV3-1/TRBV3-2	TRBD1	NA	CASSHRDRENSPLHF	TGTGCCAGCAGCCACCGGGACAGGGAAAATTCACCCCTCCACTTT
TRBJ2-2	TRBV27	TRBD2	NA	CVTSWGGNTGELFF	TGTGTCACGAGCTGGGGGGGGAACACCGGGGAGCTGTTTTTT
TRBJ1-1	TRBV7-2	NA	NA	CASSLGQENTEAFF	TGTGCCAGCAGCTTAGGGCAGGAGAACACTGAAGCTTTCTTT
TRBJ1-2	TRBV30	NA	NA	CAWSVYRWAGENYGYTF	TGTGCCTGGAGTGTATACCGGTGGGCAGGGGAGAACTATGGCTACACCTTC
TRBJ2-3	TRBV6-6	NA	once	CASSPLSEGGDTQYF	TGTGCCAGCAGTCCCCTTTCAGAGGGAGGAGATACGCAGTATTTT
TRBJ1-4	TRBV7-8	NA	once	CASSSNGLGATNEKLFF	TGTGCCAGCAGCTCCAACGGACTCGGAGCAACTAATGAAAAACTGTTTTTT
TRBJ2-5	TRBV27	TRBD2	NA	CASMWTSGSETQYF	TGTGCCAGCATGTGGACTAGCGGGAGTGAGACCCAGTACTTC
TRBJ1-2	TRBV4-1	TRBD1	NA	CASSYRDRGTTNYGYTF	TGCGCCAGCAGCTACCGGGACAGGGGTACCACTAACTATGGCTACACCTTC
TRBJ1-5	TRBV27	NA	NA	CASSFGVGTDQPQHF	TGTGCCAGCAGTTTCGGAGTTGGCACGGATCAGCCCCAGCATTTT
TRBJ2-1	TRBV7-2	TRBD2	NA	CASRFKLAGGLNEQFF	TGTGCCAGCAGGTTTAAACTAGCGGGGGGCCTTAATGAGCAGTTCTTC
TRBJ1-4	TRBV5-1	NA	NA	CASSLVAADATNEKLFF	TGCGCCAGCAGCTTGGTGGCGGCAGACGCAACTAATGAAAAACTGTTTTTT
TRBJ1-2	TRBV5-6	TRBD1	once	CASRKTGGVFGYTF	TGTGCCAGCAGGAAAACAGGGGGCGTCTTTGGGTACACCTTC
TRBJ2-3	TRBV6-4	NA	NA	CASSDRADAAGTDTQYF	TGTGCCAGCAGTGACCGAGCAGACGCGGCGGGCACAGATACGCAGTATTTT
TRBJ1-2	TRBV19	TRBD1	NA	CASRLDREVGYTF	TGTGCCAGTAGACTTGACAGGGAAGTTGGCTACACCTTC
TRBJ2-5	TRBV2	TRBD1	once	CASRLAIDRVSPETQYF	TGTGCCAGCAGACTCGCTATAGACAGGGTGTCTCCAGAGACCCAGTACTTC
TRBJ2-7	TRBV7-9	NA	NA	CASSLFQGTGEQYF	TGTGCCAGCAGCTTATTTCAGGGGACGGGTGAGCAGTACTTC
TRBJ2-1	TRBV28	TRBD2	NA	CASSSSGSSYNEQFF	TGTGCCAGCAGTTCTAGCGGGTCGTCCTACAATGAGCAGTTCTTC
TRBJ1-3	TRBV6-6	NA	NA	CASRWAQANSGNTIYF	TGTGCCAGCAGGTGGGCCCAGGCAAACTCTGGAAACACCATATATTTT
TRBJ1-1	TRBV10-3	TRBD1	NA	CAISRDSMNTEAFF	TGTGCCATCAGTCGGGACAGCATGAACACTGAAGCTTTCTTT
TRBJ2-5	TRBV5-1	NA	NA	CASSVEETQYF	TGCGCCAGCAGCGTAGAGGAGACCCAGTACTTC
TRBJ2-7	TRBV6-2/TRBV6-3	TRBD1	NA	CASSHTTGGIHEQYF	TGTGCCAGCAGTCATACCACAGGGGGCATACACGAGCAGTACTTC
TRBJ2-2	TRBV14	NA	once	CASSHEEVTGELFF	TGTGCCAGCAGCCATGAGGAAGTCACCGGGGAGCTGTTTTTT
TRBJ1-1	TRBV2	NA	NA	CASTQEEAAFF	TGTGCCAGCACCCAGGAGGAGGCAGCTTTCTTT
TRBJ1-4	TRBV29-1	NA	NA	CSVLAGWEKLFF	TGCAGCGTTTTAGCAGGGTGGGAAAAACTGTTTTTT
TRBJ2-3	TRBV5-1	TRBD1	NA	CASTPGQGADTQYF	TGCGCCAGCACCCCAGGACAGGGAGCAGATACGCAGTATTTT
TRBJ1-4	TRBV28	TRBD1	NA	CASSSGTGIVKLFF	TGTGCCAGCAGCTCCGGGACAGGGATTGTAAAACTGTTTTTT
TRBJ2-5	TRBV18	NA	few	CASSPRVFQETQYF	TGTGCCAGCTCACCGCGGGTTTTTCAAGAGACCCAGTACTTC
TRBJ2-1	TRBV7-2	NA	NA	CASSPGGSNEQFF	TGTGCCAGCAGCCCTGGAGGGTCGAATGAGCAGTTCTTC
TRBJ2-1	TRBV27	TRBD2	few	CASSLLASGRAGYNEQFF	TGTGCCAGCAGTTTACTTGCTAGCGGGAGGGCCGGATACAATGAGCAGTTCTTC
TRBJ2-1	TRBV27	NA	NA	CASSWGDSYNEQFF	TGTGCCAGCAGTTGGGGGGACTCCTACAATGAGCAGTTCTTC
TRBJ2-7	TRBV6-5	TRBD1	once	CASIRSDRTVREQYF	TGTGCCAGCATACGGTCGGACAGGACCGTGCGCGAGCAGTACTTC
TRBJ2-2	TRBV7-8	NA	NA	CASSLEGVGGELFF	TGTGCCAGCAGCTTAGAAGGGGTAGGCGGGGAGCTGTTTTTT
TRBJ1-4	TRBV5-4	NA	NA	CASSLGGRVLEKLFF	TGTGCCAGCAGCTTGGGGGGCAGGGTGTTGGAAAAACTGTTTTTT
TRBJ2-3	TRBV15	TRBD2	NA	CATSSLTGWGLAGVNTQYF	TGTGCCACCAGCAGTTTGACGGGTTGGGGACTAGCGGGAGTTAATACGCAGTATTTT